These 19 T cell receptor beta chains originate from one sample sequenced in a study of T-cell reconstitution after alpha-beta-depleted transplantation in children. Preparing the TCRbeta library involved the use of unique molecular identifiers. Using its own MiXCR run on the PCR reads, TCRdb lists one record per CDR3 protein. The sample records some 640,000 distinct CDR3 sequences, about 15% being singletons. The material was PBMCs from the stem cell graft donor, obtained from the stem cell graft. All receptors derive from a human donor who donated a stem cell graft to a child with acute myeloid leukemia.

J is TRBJ1-1 and V is TRBV16; D is unresolved. Trimming removed 0 bases from V and 1 base from J, with 6 bases in between. Germline CDR1 and CDR2: KGHSY and FQNENV. There are 14 residues in the CDR3. The DNA for the CDR3 is TGTGCCAGCAGCCAATCAGGCCAGAACACTGAAGCTTTCTTT. Amino acid sequence: CASSQSGQNTEAFF. Full variable domain (remainder filled in from reference TRBV16 and TRBJ1-1): GEEVAQTPKHLVRGEGQKAKLYCAPIKGHSYVFWYQQVLKNEFKFLISFQNENVFDETGMPKERFSAKCLPNSPCSLEIQATKLEDSAVYFCASSQSGQNTEAFFGQGTRLTVV.

This chain uses TRBV7-3 with TRBJ2-3; perhaps TRBD2 as D (5 bases). Germline V gene data show CDR1 as SGHTA and CDR2 as FQGTGA. V gave up 5 bases and J gave up 6 bases, with 12 bases separating them. The CDR3 has 13 amino acids. This CDR3 reads CASSPTTRDTQYF. CDR3 bases: TGTGCCAGCAGCCCAACTACTAGGGATACGCAGTATTTT.

The gene calls are TRBV12-3 or TRBV12-4 and TRBJ2-1, with 7 bases lining up with TRBD2. V lost 5 bases and J lost 8; bases outside the gene matches: 6. This CDR3 comprises 13 residues. The DNA for the CDR3 is TGTGCCAGCAGTCCTTGGGAGGGCTATGAGCAGTTCTTC. It specifies CASSPWEGYEQFF.

In this sample, this clonotype turned up a few times. V gene TRBV7-9 combines with J gene TRBJ1-5; D unclear. Trimming shortened V by 5 bases and J by 3 bases, and 14 bases separated the two germline ends. In germline, CDR1 is SEHNR, CDR2 FQNEAQ (reference sequence). This CDR3 contains 15 residues. CDR3 nucleotides: TGTGCCAGCAGCCCGAACGCCGGCGTCAATCAGCCCCAGCATTTT. Amino acids: CASSPNAGVNQPQHF.

This clonotype appeared once. This chain links TRBV11-2 with TRBJ2-7, with D perhaps matching TRBD1 (5 bases). This CDR3 is built from 15 residues. The germline V gene has CDR1 SGHAT and CDR2 FQNNGV. V dropped 5 bases and J dropped 2 bases, with 16 bases sitting between them. The CDR3 bases are TGTGCCAGCAGCCCCCGACAGTCCCTTACCTACGAGCAGTACTTC. Translated, it gives CASSPRQSLTYEQYF.

V usage is TRBV6-5 and J usage is TRBJ2-5, with TRBD2 as a possible D gene (6 bases). The CDR3 has 15 amino acids. Trimming took 4 bases from V and 5 from J, leaving 17 bases between them. Germline-derived CDR1 and CDR2 are MNHEY and SVGAGI. Here the CDR3 reads CASSWDSARKETQYF. In DNA, the CDR3 is TGTGCCAGCAGTTGGGACTCCGCCCGGAAGGAGACCCAGTACTTC.

At least ten counts were recorded for this clonotype. J is TRBJ1-4 and V is TRBV12-3 or TRBV12-4; tentative D call: TRBD1 (6 bases). V lost 5 bases to trimming and J lost 10 bases, with 17 bases between them. This CDR3 contains 14 residues. DNA of the CDR3: TGTGCCAGCAGTGCCCGGGGGGGCCAAGGAAAACTGTTTTTT. The encoded protein is CASSARGGQGKLFF.

The gene calls are TRBV6-5 and TRBJ1-4; 11 positions agree with TRBD1. J lost 0 bases, V lost 4 bases, and 7 bases had no gene match. Germline CDR1 is MNHEY and CDR2 is SVGAGI. The length of the CDR3 is 18 residues. The CDR3 DNA reads as TGTGCCAGCAGTTCCTGGGACAGGGGGGATCCAACTAATGAAAAACTGTTTTTT. It is translated as CASSSWDRGDPTNEKLFF.

This clonotype has a handful of counts. V usage is TRBV5-1 and J usage is TRBJ2-1, with D perhaps TRBD1 (6 bases). The CDR3 loop spans 15 amino acids. Trimming cost V 0 bases and J 6 bases, with 13 bases left between them. Per the germline V gene, CDR1 is SGHRS and CDR2 is YFSETQ. The CDR3 DNA is TGCGCCAGCAGCTTGGCCGCGACAGGCTCCAATGAGCAGTTCTTC. Its translation: CASSLAATGSNEQFF.

In regard to this clonotype: This may come from a read error, since a much larger clone is one base off. This chain joins TRBV5-5 and TRBJ1-4; D might be TRBD1 (5 bases). This CDR3 region has 15 residues. V dropped 4 bases and J dropped 5 bases, with 15 bases sitting between them. Germline-derived CDR1 and CDR2 are SGHKS and YYEKEE (reference sequence). CDR3 in amino acids: CASSLQRGANEKLFF. The CDR3 DNA is TGTGCCAGCAGCCTTCAGCGGGGCGCGAATGAAAAACTGTTTTTT. The whole variable domain, filled in from reference TRBV5-5 and TRBJ1-4, reads DAGVTQSPTHLIKTRGQQVTLRCSPISGHKSVSWYQQVLGQGPQFIFQYYEKEERGRGNFPDRFSARQFPNYSSELNVNALLLGDSALYLCASSLQRGANEKLFFGSGTQLSVL.

This clonotype appeared many times. The V gene is TRBV20-1, the J gene TRBJ1-1; D uncertain. V shed 3 bases and J shed 3 bases, with 5 bases lying between them. CDR3 size: 11 residues. In germline, CDR1 is DFQATT, CDR2 SNEGSKA (reference sequence). In DNA, the CDR3 is TGCAGTGCTAGTGGAGACACTGAAGCTTTCTTT. Its translation is CSASGDTEAFF.

This clonotype was found many times. The genes are TRBV7-9 and TRBJ1-1; D call uncertain. Germline V gives CDR1 SEHNR, CDR2 FQNEAQ (reference sequence). The CDR3 loop spans 13 amino acids. Trimming pared 3 bases from V and 2 bases from J, leaving 7 bases between. CDR3 sequence (DNA): TGTGCCAGCAGCTTGCAAATCAACACTGAAGCTTTCTTT. Residues: CASSLQINTEAFF.

This clonotype was counted between two and nine times. The chain recombines TRBV5-1 with TRBJ2-6; D gene uncertain. The CDR3 extends over 18 amino acids. With 4 bases removed from V and 0 bases from J, the gap between germline ends came to 17 bases. Germline-derived CDR1 and CDR2 are SGHRS and YFSETQ. The chain's CDR3 is CASSPGPTSPSGANVLTF. The DNA for the CDR3 is TGCGCCAGCAGCCCCGGACCTACCTCACCCTCTGGGGCCAACGTCCTGACTTTC.

This clonotype was counted ten times or more. The chain couples TRBV29-1 to TRBJ1-4; D not certain. Trimming took 7 bases from V and 4 from J, leaving 7 bases between them. This CDR3 has 11 amino acids. The V gene's germline CDR1 is SQVTM and CDR2 ANQGSEA. The CDR3 nucleotides are TGCAGCGGATGGGTTAATGAAAAACTGTTTTTT. It translates to CSGWVNEKLFF. Full variable domain (missing parts from reference TRBV29-1 and TRBJ1-4): SAVISQKPSRDICQRGTSLTIQCQVDSQVTMMFWYRQQPGQSLTLIATANQGSEATYESGFVIDKFPISRPNLTFSTLTVSNMSPEDSSIYLCSGWVNEKLFFGSGTQLSVL.

As to this clonotype: This clone may be a read error of a much larger clone one base away. J is TRBJ2-3 and V is TRBV7-9, with TRBD2 matching over 9 bases. The germline V gene encodes CDR1 SEHNR and CDR2 FQNEAQ (reference sequence). The CDR3 sequence is 16 residues long. Losses at the gene ends were 2 bases for V and 2 bases for J; bases not matched to a gene: 5. CDR3 in amino acids: CASSLPSGANTDTQYF. CDR3 nucleotides: TGTGCCAGCAGCTTACCTAGCGGGGCTAACACAGATACGCAGTATTTT.

The chain uses TRBV14 and TRBJ1-1; D unresolved. The CDR3 runs 13 residues. V lost 4 bases, J lost 4 bases, and 10 bases lay in between. Per germline, CDR1 SGHDN and CDR2 FVKESK. The CDR3 bases are TGTGCCAGCAGCCGCGGACGGGTCACTGAAGCTTTCTTT. Translated, it gives CASSRGRVTEAFF. Full variable domain (remainder filled in from reference TRBV14 and TRBJ1-1): EAGVTQFPSHSVIEKGQTVTLRCDPISGHDNLYWYRRVMGKEIKFLLHFVKESKQDESGMPNNRFLAERTGGTYSTLKVQPAELEDSGVYFCASSRGRVTEAFFGQGTRLTVV.

The chain recombines TRBV12-3 or TRBV12-4 with TRBJ2-2; 11 bases fit TRBD2. Trimming took 7 bases from V and 5 from J; bases not matched to a gene: 12. CDR3 size: 17 residues. The CDR3 is CASTPSGGRKGTGELFF. For the CDR3, the DNA is TGTGCCAGCACCCCTAGCGGGGGGCGGAAAGGGACCGGGGAGCTGTTTTTT.

This clonotype was recorded many times. The CDR3 DNA is TGTGCCAGCAGGCAGGGAGGGTCACCCCTCCACTTT. Translation gives CASRQGGSPLHF. This chain links TRBV6-1 with TRBJ1-6; a weak D match, TRBD1 (5 bases). CDR1 is MNHNS, CDR2 SASEGT, per germline. Trimming shortened V by 6 bases and J by 10 bases, and 10 bases separated the two germline ends. This CDR3 is 12 amino acids long.

This clonotype occurred many times. The rearrangement links TRBV5-5 to TRBJ2-2; 8 bases are shared with TRBD2. The CDR3 sequence is 16 residues long. The germline V gene has CDR1 SGHKS and CDR2 YYEKEE (reference sequence). Unmatched junction bases numbered 6, after V lost 4 bases and J lost 1 base. CDR3 in amino acids: CASSLFSGENTGELFF. The CDR3 DNA sequence: TGTGCCAGCAGCCTGTTTAGCGGGGAGAACACCGGGGAGCTGTTTTTT.